Reported below is one T cell receptor (beta chain). It was with a sample-barcoded 5' primer and a J-beta primer mix that a second PCR of roughly 7 to 12 cycles was run. Researchers report that a template-switch adaptor with 12 random nucleotides tagged each cDNA molecule. TCRdb re-derived calls from the 5' RACE reads in MiXCR, one entry per CDR3 protein. This sample carries just over 800,000 distinct CDR3 sequences, approximately 65% of them seen once, and the ten largest clones take about 27%. These data originate in a study of blood T cells in healthy people across ages. Donors gave around 10 milliliters of peripheral blood apiece. The CDR3 is 17 residues long. Trimming cost V 0 bases and J 6 bases, with 19 bases left between them. The germline V gene encodes CDR1 LNHNV and CDR2 YYDKDF (reference sequence).

What was sequenced was blood. This chain uses TRBV15 with TRBJ2-3; maybe TRBD2 (6 bases). This TCR was recovered from a man aged 25 to 40 in good health. CDR3 region: CATSRDPVAAYTDTQYF. CDR3 DNA: TGTGCCACCAGCAGAGATCCGGTAGCGGCGTACACGGATACGCAGTATTTT.